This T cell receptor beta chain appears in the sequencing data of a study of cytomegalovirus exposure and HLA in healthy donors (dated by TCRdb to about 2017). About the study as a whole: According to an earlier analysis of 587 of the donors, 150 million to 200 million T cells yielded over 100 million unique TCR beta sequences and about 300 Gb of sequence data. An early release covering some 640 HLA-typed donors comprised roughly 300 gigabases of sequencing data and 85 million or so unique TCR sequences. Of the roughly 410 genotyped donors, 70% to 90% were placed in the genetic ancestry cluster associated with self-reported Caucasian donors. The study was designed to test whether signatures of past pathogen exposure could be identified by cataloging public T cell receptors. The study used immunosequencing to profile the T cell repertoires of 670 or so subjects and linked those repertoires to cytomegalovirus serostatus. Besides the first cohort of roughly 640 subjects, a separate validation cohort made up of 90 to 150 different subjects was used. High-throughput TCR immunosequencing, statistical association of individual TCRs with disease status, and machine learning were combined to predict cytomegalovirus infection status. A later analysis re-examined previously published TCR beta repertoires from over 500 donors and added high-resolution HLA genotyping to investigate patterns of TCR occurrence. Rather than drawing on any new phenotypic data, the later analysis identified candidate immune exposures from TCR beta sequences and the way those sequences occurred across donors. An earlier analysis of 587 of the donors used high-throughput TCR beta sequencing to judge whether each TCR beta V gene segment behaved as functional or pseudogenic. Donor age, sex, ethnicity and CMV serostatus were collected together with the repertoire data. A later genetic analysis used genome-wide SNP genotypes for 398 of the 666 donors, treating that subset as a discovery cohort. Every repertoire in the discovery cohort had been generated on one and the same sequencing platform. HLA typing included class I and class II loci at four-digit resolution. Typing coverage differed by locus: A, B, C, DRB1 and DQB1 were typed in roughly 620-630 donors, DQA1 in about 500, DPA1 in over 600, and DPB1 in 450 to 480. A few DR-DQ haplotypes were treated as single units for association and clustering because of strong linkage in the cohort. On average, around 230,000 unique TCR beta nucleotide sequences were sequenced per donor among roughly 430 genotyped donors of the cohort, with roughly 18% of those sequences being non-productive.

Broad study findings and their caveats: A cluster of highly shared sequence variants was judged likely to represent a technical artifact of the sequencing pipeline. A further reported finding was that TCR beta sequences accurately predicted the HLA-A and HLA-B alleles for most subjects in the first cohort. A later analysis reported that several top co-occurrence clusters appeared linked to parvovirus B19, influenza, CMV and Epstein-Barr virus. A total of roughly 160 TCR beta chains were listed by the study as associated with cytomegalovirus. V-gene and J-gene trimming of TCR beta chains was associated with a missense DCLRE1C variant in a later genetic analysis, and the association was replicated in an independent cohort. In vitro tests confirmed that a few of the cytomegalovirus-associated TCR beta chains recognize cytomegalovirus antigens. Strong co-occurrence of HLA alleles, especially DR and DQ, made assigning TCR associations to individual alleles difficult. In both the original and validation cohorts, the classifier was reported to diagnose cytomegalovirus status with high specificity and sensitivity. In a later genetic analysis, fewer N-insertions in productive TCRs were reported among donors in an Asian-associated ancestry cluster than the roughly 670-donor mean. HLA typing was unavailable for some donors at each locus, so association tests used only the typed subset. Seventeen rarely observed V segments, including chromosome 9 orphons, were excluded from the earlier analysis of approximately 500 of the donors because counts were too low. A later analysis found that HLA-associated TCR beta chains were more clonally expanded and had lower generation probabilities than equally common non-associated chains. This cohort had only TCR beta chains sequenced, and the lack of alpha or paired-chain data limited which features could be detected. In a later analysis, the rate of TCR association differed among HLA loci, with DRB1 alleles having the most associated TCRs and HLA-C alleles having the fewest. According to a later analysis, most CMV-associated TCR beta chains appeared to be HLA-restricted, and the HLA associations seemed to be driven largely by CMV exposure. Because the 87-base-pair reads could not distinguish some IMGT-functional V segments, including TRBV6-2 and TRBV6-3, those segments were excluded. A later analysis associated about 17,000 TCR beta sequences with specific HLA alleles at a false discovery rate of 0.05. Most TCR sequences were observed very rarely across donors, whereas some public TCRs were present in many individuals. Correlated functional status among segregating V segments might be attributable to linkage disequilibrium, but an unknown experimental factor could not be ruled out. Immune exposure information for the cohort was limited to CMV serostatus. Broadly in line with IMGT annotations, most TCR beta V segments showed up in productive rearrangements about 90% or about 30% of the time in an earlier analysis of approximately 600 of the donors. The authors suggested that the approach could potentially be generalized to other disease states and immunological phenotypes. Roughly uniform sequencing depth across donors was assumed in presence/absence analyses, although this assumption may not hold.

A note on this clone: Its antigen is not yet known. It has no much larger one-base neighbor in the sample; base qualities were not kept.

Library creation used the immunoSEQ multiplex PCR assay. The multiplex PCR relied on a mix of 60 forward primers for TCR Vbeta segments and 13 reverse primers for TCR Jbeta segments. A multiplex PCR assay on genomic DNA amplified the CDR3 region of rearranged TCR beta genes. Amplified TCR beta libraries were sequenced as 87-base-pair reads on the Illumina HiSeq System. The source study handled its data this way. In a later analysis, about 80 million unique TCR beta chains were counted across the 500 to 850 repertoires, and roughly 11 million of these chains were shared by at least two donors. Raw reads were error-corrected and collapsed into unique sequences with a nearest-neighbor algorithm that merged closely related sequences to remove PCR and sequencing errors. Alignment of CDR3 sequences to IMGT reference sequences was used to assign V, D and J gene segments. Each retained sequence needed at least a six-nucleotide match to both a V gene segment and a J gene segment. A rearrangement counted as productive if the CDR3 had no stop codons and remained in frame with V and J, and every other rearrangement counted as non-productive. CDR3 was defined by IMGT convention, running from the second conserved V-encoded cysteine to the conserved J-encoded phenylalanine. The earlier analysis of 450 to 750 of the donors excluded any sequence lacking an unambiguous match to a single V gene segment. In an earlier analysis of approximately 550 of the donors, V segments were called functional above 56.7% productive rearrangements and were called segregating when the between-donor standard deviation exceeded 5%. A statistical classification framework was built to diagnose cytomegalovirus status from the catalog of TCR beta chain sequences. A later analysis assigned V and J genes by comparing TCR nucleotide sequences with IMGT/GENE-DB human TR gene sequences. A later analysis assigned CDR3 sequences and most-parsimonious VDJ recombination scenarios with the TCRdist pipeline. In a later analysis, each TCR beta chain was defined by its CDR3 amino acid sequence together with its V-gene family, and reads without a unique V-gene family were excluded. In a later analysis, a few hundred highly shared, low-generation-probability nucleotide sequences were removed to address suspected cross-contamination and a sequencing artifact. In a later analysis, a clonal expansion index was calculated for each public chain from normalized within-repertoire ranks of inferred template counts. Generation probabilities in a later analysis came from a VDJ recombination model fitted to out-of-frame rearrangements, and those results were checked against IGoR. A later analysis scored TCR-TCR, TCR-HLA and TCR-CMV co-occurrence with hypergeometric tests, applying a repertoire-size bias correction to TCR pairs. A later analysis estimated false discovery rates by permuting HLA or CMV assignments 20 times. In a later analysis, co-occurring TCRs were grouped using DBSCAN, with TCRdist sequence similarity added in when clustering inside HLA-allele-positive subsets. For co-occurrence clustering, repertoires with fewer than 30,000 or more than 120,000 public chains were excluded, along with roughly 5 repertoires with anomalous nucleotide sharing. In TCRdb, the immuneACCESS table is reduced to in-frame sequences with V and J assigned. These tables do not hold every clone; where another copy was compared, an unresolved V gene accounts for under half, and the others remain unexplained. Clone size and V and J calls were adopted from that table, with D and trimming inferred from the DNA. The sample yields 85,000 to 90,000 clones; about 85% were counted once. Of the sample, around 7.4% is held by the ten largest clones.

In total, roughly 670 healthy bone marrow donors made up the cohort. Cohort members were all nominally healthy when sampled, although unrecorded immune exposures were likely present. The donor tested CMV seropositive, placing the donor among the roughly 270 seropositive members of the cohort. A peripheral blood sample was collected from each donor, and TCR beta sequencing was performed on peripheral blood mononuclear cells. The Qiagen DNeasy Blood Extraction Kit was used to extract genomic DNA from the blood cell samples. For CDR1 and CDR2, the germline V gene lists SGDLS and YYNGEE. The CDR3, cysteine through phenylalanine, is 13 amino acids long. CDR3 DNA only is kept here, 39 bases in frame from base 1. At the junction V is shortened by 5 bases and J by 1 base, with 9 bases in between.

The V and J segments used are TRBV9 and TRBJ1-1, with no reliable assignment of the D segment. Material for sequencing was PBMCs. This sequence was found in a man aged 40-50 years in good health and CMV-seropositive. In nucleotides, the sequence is TGTGCCAGCAGAGAGACGGGGAACACTGAAGCTTTCTTT. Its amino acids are CASRETGNTEAFF.